Below, one T cell receptor (beta chain) is given with its context. Its antigen is unknown. Donors had nominal health at sampling but likely had unrecorded immune exposures. The PCR contained 60 Vbeta and 13 Jbeta primers. Sequencing used immunoSEQ multiplex PCR; TCRdb keeps in-frame clones, though not all of them. Found here are about 60,000 clones, around 82% of them singletons; the top ten hold around 6%. The V gene's germline CDR1 is SNHLY and CDR2 FYNNEI. This CDR3 contains 13 residues. V shed 8 bases, J shed 4 bases, and the junction held 7 bases outside the gene matches. The sample comes from a study of cytomegalovirus exposure and HLA in healthy donors. Whole-study results and caveats: Cytomegalovirus status was reportedly diagnosed by the classifier with high sensitivity and specificity. Some segments of the V type, notably TRBV6-2 and TRBV6-3, were excluded as indistinguishable. An analysis was carried out later, and it reportedly showed fewer N-insertions in an Asian-associated ancestry cluster than the 666-donor mean.

The sequenced material came from PBMCs. V and J are TRBV2 and TRBJ1-2; 7 bases line up with TRBD1. The sequence came from a male donor in good health and CMV-seronegative. The CDR3 spells CASGIGQVYGYTF. The CDR3 DNA is TGTGCCAGCGGAATAGGACAGGTCTATGGCTACACCTTC. Full variable domain (remainder filled in from reference TRBV2 and TRBJ1-2): EPEVTQTPSHQVTQMGQEVILRCVPISNHLYFYWYRQILGQKVEFLVSFYNNEISEKSEIFDDQFSVERPDGSNFTLKIRSTKLEDSAMYFCASGIGQVYGYTFGSGTRLTVV.